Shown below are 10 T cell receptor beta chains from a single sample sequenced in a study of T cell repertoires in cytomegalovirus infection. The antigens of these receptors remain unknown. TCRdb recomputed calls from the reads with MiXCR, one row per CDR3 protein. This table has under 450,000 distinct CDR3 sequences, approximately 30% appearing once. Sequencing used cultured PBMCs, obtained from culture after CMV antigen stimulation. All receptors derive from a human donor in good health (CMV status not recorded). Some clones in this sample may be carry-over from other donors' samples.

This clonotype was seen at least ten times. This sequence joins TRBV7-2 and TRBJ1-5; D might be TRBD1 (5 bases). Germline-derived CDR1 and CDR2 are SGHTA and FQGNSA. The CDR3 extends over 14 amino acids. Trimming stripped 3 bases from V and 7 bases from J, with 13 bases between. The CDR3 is CASSLSGGEQPQHF. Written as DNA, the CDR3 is TGTGCCAGCAGCTTGTCTGGGGGTGAACAGCCCCAGCATTTT.

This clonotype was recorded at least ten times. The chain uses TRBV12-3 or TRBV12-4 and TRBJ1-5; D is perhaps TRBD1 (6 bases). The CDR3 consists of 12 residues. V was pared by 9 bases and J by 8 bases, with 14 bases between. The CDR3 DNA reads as TGTGCCAGTCGACAGGATCGGGAGCCCCAGCATTTT. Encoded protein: CASRQDREPQHF.

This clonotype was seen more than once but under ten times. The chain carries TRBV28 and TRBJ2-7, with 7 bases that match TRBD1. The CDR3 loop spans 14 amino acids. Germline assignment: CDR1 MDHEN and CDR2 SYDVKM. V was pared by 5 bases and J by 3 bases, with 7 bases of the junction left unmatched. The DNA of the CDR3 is TGTGCCAGCAGTCACAGGGGCGGATACTACGAGCAGTACTTC. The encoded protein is CASSHRGGYYEQYF.

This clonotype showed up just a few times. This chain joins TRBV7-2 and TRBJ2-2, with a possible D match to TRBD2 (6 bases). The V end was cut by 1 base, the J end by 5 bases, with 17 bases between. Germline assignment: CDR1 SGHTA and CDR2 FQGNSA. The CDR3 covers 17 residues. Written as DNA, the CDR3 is TGTGCCAGCAGCTTAGTTGGGGTCGGCGGAGGGACCGGGGAGCTGTTTTTT. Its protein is CASSLVGVGGGTGELFF.

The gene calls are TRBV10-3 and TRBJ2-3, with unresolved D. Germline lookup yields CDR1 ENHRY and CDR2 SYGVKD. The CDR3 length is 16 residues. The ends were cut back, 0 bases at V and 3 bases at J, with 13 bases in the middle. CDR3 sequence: CAISESEGIGTDTQYF. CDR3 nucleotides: TGTGCCATCAGTGAGTCGGAAGGGATAGGGACAGATACGCAGTATTTT.

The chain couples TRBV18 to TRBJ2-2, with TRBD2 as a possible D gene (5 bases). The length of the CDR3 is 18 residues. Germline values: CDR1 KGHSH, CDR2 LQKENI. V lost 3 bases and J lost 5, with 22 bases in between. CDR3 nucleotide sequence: TGTGCCAGCTCACCCGACGGAAGCGGTCCCCCCCGGACCGGGGAGCTGTTTTTT. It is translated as CASSPDGSGPPRTGELFF.

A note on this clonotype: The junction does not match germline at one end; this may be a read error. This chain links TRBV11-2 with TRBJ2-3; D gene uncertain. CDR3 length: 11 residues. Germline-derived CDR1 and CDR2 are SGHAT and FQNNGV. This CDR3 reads CASSLGVGGYF. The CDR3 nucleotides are TGTGCCAGCAGCTTAGGGGTCGGCGGCTACTTT.

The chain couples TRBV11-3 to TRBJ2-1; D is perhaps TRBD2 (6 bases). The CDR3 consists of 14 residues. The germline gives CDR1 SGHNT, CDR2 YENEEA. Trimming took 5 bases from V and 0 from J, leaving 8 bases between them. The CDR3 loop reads CASSDGGSYNEQFF. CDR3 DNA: TGTGCCAGCAGCGACGGGGGCTCCTACAATGAGCAGTTCTTC.

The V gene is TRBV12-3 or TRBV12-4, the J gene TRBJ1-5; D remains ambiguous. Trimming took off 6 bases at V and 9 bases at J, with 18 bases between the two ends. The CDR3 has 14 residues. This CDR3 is CASSLDGPAGPQHF. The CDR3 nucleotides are TGTGCCAGCAGCCTGGACGGTCCCGCGGGGCCCCAGCATTTT.

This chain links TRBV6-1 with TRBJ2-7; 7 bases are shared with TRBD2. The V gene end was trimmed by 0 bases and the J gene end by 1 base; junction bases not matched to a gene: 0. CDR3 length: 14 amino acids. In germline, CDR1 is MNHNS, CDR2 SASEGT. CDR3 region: CASSEAGGSYEQYV. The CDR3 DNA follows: TGTGCCAGCAGTGAAGCGGGAGGGTCCTACGAGCAGTACGTC.